These 31 T cell receptor beta chains came from one sample sequenced in a study of blood T cell repertoires in COVID-19 (dated by TCRdb to the early 2020s). Library preparation used the immunoSEQ multiplex PCR assay. TCRdb re-hosts the immuneACCESS table, in-frame sequences only. Its copies lack some clones; in the studies checked, an unresolved V gene accounts for under half of them, and the cause for the rest is not known. The sample table shows approximately 280,000 clones, and about 85% are seen once. 2% to 3% of the sample belongs to the ten largest clones. Source material: PBMCs or T cells enriched from blood (not recorded which). These receptors all come from a woman in her forties or fifties who had recovered from COVID-19.

This chain links TRBV29-1 with TRBJ2-7; a possible D gene is TRBD1 (6 bases). From germline, CDR1 is SQVTM and CDR2 ANQGSEA. With 5 bases removed from V and 2 bases from J, the gap between germline ends came to 13 bases. This CDR3 comprises 13 residues. CDR3 region: CSVKGQHTYEQYF. The CDR3 DNA sequence: TGCAGCGTTAAAGGACAGCACACCTACGAGCAGTACTTC.

The chain has TRBV19 and TRBJ1-5; D unresolved. V was clipped by 5 bases and J by 6 bases, with 8 bases between them. The CDR3 has 12 amino acids. Germline V gives CDR1 LNHDA, CDR2 SQIVND (reference sequence). The DNA of the CDR3 is TGTGCCAGTAGTCTACCTGGTCAGCCCCAGCATTTT. Amino acids: CASSLPGQPQHF.

The chain employs TRBV29-1 and TRBJ2-5; 7 bases align to TRBD1. Germline loops: CDR1 SQVTM, CDR2 ANQGSEA. This CDR3 has 14 amino acids. The V and J ends lost 3 bases and 2 bases, in that order; junction bases with no gene match: 6. CDR3 in amino acids: CSVDGTVGQETQYF. The CDR3 nucleotides read TGCAGCGTTGATGGGACAGTTGGGCAAGAGACCCAGTACTTC.

The chain employs TRBV6-1 and TRBJ2-5; D is perhaps TRBD2 (7 bases). Germline CDR1 reads MNHNS; CDR2 reads SASEGT. Trimming cost V 3 bases and J 5 bases, with 16 bases left between them. The CDR3 spans 15 residues. The CDR3 region has the DNA TGTGCCAGCAGTGAGGGGGCGGGGGCTTGGGAGACCCAGTACTTC. This sequence encodes CASSEGAGAWETQYF.

The V gene is TRBV15, the J gene TRBJ2-7; 10 nucleotides match TRBD1. From germline, CDR1 is LNHNV and CDR2 YYDKDF (reference sequence). The CDR3 has 17 residues. With V trimmed by 2 bases and J by 7 bases, 14 bases remained unmatched. The CDR3 bases are TGTGCCACCAGCAGATCTCTTGGGGGACAGGGGCCGTGGGAGCAGTACTTC. Translated, it gives CATSRSLGGQGPWEQYF.

This chain connects TRBV27 to TRBJ2-1; TRBD2 agrees at 7 bases. The CDR3 is 13 residues long. V shed 6 bases and J 8 bases; nucleotides not matched to a gene: 7. Germline V lookup: CDR1 MNHEY, CDR2 SMNVEV (reference sequence). The CDR3 nucleotides are TGTGCCAGCAGGCCGAGCGGGAACGATGAGCAGTTCTTC. Encoded protein: CASRPSGNDEQFF.

This chain uses TRBV27 with TRBJ2-7; D is undetermined. CDR3 size: 13 residues. V lost 6 bases and J 2 bases, leaving 11 bases between the germline ends. Germline CDR1 reads MNHEY; CDR2 reads SMNVEV (reference sequence). CDR3 protein: CASRGVKTYEQYF. The CDR3 bases are TGTGCCAGCAGGGGCGTAAAGACCTACGAGCAGTACTTC.

J is TRBJ2-7 and V is TRBV6-2 or TRBV6-3; D remains unclear. Trimming cost V 0 bases and J 2 bases, with 17 bases left between them. This CDR3 contains 17 residues. Germline-derived CDR1 and CDR2 are MNHEY and SVGEGT. The CDR3 DNA reads as TGTGCCAGCAGTTACTCGACCTGGCCCACTACGGCCTACGAGCAGTACTTC. Encoded protein: CASSYSTWPTTAYEQYF.

This chain joins TRBV15 and TRBJ2-2; D call uncertain. Trimming left V 0 bases short and J 8 bases short, with 7 bases between. CDR1 is LNHNV and CDR2 is YYDKDF in the germline V gene (reference sequence). The CDR3 has 13 amino acids. Written as DNA, the CDR3 is TGTGCCACCAGCAGAGATCGACATGGGGAGCTGTTTTTT. As protein: CATSRDRHGELFF.

The chain has TRBV28 and TRBJ2-2; D is unclear. Looked up from germline, CDR1 is MDHEN and CDR2 is SYDVKM. The CDR3 contains 10 residues. V gave up 6 bases and J gave up 7 bases, with 3 bases separating them. The CDR3 is CASSSGELFF. CDR3 DNA: TGTGCCAGCAGCAGCGGGGAGCTGTTTTTT. The full variable domain, completed using reference TRBV28 and TRBJ2-2, is DVKVTQSSRYLVKRTGEKVFLECVQDMDHENMFWYRQDPGLGLRLIYFSYDVKMKEKGDIPEGYSVSREKKERFSLILESASTNQTSMYLCASSSGELFFGEGSRLTVL.

CDR3: CASSEKLADGAYEQYF. The CDR3 region has the DNA TGCGCCAGCAGTGAAAAATTAGCGGACGGCGCCTACGAGCAGTACTTC. The J gene is TRBJ2-7, the V gene TRBV10-2; D may be TRBD2 (6 bases). The germline V gene has CDR1 WSHSY and CDR2 SAAADI. CDR3 length: 16 residues. V lost 3 bases and J 2 bases, leaving 17 bases between the germline ends.

The J gene is TRBJ2-7, the V gene TRBV7-2, with TRBD2 matching over 10 bases. The CDR3 has 14 residues. J lost 1 base, V lost 4 bases, and 1 base had no gene match. Germline CDR1 is SGHTA and CDR2 is FQGNSA. The CDR3 DNA reads as TGTGCCAGCAGCTGGACTAGCGGATCCTACGAGCAGTACTTC. It is translated as CASSWTSGSYEQYF.

This chain joins TRBV19 and TRBJ2-1, with TRBD2 identical over 8 bases. The trim removed 3 bases at V and 1 base at J, leaving 8 bases unmatched. This CDR3 contains 17 residues. The germline V gene encodes CDR1 LNHDA and CDR2 SQIVND (reference sequence). In DNA, the CDR3 is TGTGCCAGTAGTATGGGCTTAGCGGGAAGATCCTACAATGAGCAGTTCTTC. Encoded protein: CASSMGLAGRSYNEQFF.

The chain uses TRBV2 and TRBJ2-7, with TRBD1 as a possible D gene (5 bases). CDR3 size: 14 residues. Between the trimmed V and J ends, which lost 1 base and 6 bases, there was a span of 13 bases. Germline V gene lookup returns CDR1 SNHLY and CDR2 FYNNEI. This chain's CDR3 is CASSEGQGNREQYF. CDR3 DNA: TGTGCCAGCAGTGAAGGGCAGGGAAATCGCGAGCAGTACTTC.

The CDR3 DNA reads TGTGCCAGCTCACCATGGACAGGGAGGGGATACGAGCAGTACTTC. Protein: CASSPWTGRGYEQYF. The genes are TRBV18 and TRBJ2-7, with D possibly TRBD1 on 8 matching bases. Trimming removed 2 bases from V and 4 bases from J, with 15 bases in between. The CDR3 length is 15 residues. Germline V gene lookup returns CDR1 KGHSH and CDR2 LQKENI.

The chain joins TRBV2 to TRBJ2-1; D is ambiguous. Germline V gene sequence: CDR1 SNHLY, CDR2 FYNNEI. The CDR3 length is 15 residues. The ends were cut back, 5 bases at V and 0 bases at J, with 11 bases in the middle. CDR3 coding DNA: TGTGCCAGCAGTTCATTACTGAGCTCCTACAATGAGCAGTTCTTC. Translated: CASSSLLSSYNEQFF. The whole variable domain, remainder taken from reference TRBV2 and TRBJ2-1, is EPEVTQTPSHQVTQMGQEVILRCVPISNHLYFYWYRQILGQKVEFLVSFYNNEISEKSEIFDDQFSVERPDGSNFTLKIRSTKLEDSAMYFCASSSLLSSYNEQFFGPGTRLTVL.

The chain is built from TRBV6-2 or TRBV6-3 and TRBJ1-1; 8 bases agree with TRBD1. CDR1 is MNHEY and CDR2 is SVGEGT in the germline V gene. The CDR3 is 17 amino acids. V shed 2 bases, J shed 1 base, and the junction held 9 bases outside the gene matches. The CDR3 loop is CASSYGQGAFTNTEAFF. In DNA, the CDR3 is TGTGCCAGCAGTTACGGGCAGGGGGCCTTCACGAACACTGAAGCTTTCTTT.

The chain joins TRBV7-3 to TRBJ2-3; D remains unclear. Germline V gene data show CDR1 as SGHTA and CDR2 as FQGTGA. V gave up 0 bases and J gave up 3 bases, with 7 bases separating them. The CDR3 length is 14 residues. The CDR3 here is CASSLTPGTDTQYF. CDR3 nucleotide sequence: TGTGCCAGCAGCTTAACCCCAGGTACAGATACGCAGTATTTT.

The chain carries TRBV7-3 and TRBJ1-1; 8 bases agree with TRBD1. The CDR3 contains 15 residues. V was pared by 0 bases and J by 5 bases, with 5 bases of the junction left unmatched. Per germline, CDR1 SGHTA and CDR2 FQGTGA. The CDR3 region is CASSLTGRGQTEAFF. CDR3 DNA: TGTGCCAGCAGCTTAACTGGCAGGGGGCAAACTGAAGCTTTCTTT.

This rearrangement joins TRBV5-5 to TRBJ2-1, with TRBD1 matching 9 bases. This CDR3 has 15 residues. With V trimmed by 4 bases and J by 4 bases, 6 bases remained unmatched. CDR1 and CDR2 from the germline V gene are SGHKS and YYEKEE (reference sequence). The CDR3 sequence: CASSPGTGTYNEQFF. DNA of the CDR3: TGTGCCAGCAGCCCCGGGACAGGGACATACAATGAGCAGTTCTTC.

The rearrangement uses TRBV2 and TRBJ1-5, with D perhaps TRBD1 (6 bases). This CDR3 is 15 amino acids long. CDR1 is SNHLY, CDR2 FYNNEI, per germline. Trimming removed 7 bases at V and 0 bases at J, with 13 bases between. The CDR3 DNA is TGTGCCAGCACCGGGACACACATTAGCAATCAGCCCCAGCATTTT. It yields the protein CASTGTHISNQPQHF. The whole variable domain, remainder taken from reference TRBV2 and TRBJ1-5, is EPEVTQTPSHQVTQMGQEVILRCVPISNHLYFYWYRQILGQKVEFLVSFYNNEISEKSEIFDDQFSVERPDGSNFTLKIRSTKLEDSAMYFCASTGTHISNQPQHFGDGTRLSIL.

The chain carries TRBV11-2 and TRBJ2-5; 10 bases line up with TRBD1. Germline assignment: CDR1 SGHAT and CDR2 FQNNGV. V was pared by 4 bases and J by 5 bases, with 4 bases of the junction left unmatched. The CDR3 is 14 amino acids. The CDR3: CASSSGTGVETQYF. The CDR3, as DNA: TGTGCCAGCAGCTCCGGGACAGGGGTTGAGACCCAGTACTTC. Together with reference TRBV11-2 and TRBJ2-5, the CDR3 gives the full variable domain: EAGVAQSPRYKIIEKRQSVAFWCNPISGHATLYWYQQILGQGPKLLIQFQNNGVVDDSQLPKDRFSAERLKGVDSTLKIQPAKLEDSAVYLCASSSGTGVETQYFGPGTRLLVL.

This clone turned up a few times. The rearrangement links TRBV6-5 to TRBJ2-2; no clear D gene. This CDR3 is built from 14 residues. Germline V CDR1 and CDR2: MNHEY, SVGAGI. V shed 7 bases and J shed 5 bases, with 14 bases lying between them. The CDR3 sequence: CASTFPRLTGELFF. CDR3 DNA: TGTGCCAGCACTTTTCCCCGGTTAACCGGGGAGCTGTTTTTT.

This clone was seen just once. The CDR3 protein is CASSSGTNRQETQYF. CDR3 DNA: TGTGCCAGCAGTTCCGGGACTAACCGACAAGAGACCCAGTACTTC. The chain links TRBV28 to TRBJ2-5, with TRBD2 matching 7 bases. Looked up from germline, CDR1 is MDHEN and CDR2 is SYDVKM. V was clipped by 4 bases and J by 2 bases; unmatched bases: 7. The CDR3 sequence is 15 residues long.

The genes are TRBV18 and TRBJ2-2; 7 nucleotides agree with TRBD2. The V gene end was trimmed by 4 bases and the J gene end by 3 bases; junction bases not matched to a gene: 5. CDR1 is KGHSH, CDR2 LQKENI, per germline. This CDR3 contains 15 residues. CDR3 nucleotide sequence: TGTGCCAGCTCACTGCGGGGGATGGACACCGGGGAGCTGTTTTTT. This translates into CASSLRGMDTGELFF.

The genes are TRBV5-6 and TRBJ1-1, with D tentatively TRBD1 (5 bases). The germline V gene encodes CDR1 SGHDT and CDR2 YYEEEE. The CDR3 length is 12 residues. With 2 bases removed from V and 3 bases from J, the gap between germline ends came to 5 bases. The CDR3, as DNA: TGTGCCAGCAGCTTAGGGGACACTGAAGCTTTCTTT. Its protein product is CASSLGDTEAFF.

J is TRBJ2-1 and V is TRBV11-3, with 9 bases matching TRBD2. Germline CDR1 and CDR2: SGHNT and YENEEA. V shed 5 bases and J 7 bases; nucleotides not matched to a gene: 6. The length of the CDR3 is 14 residues. The CDR3 protein is CASSVSGSVNEQFF. As DNA, the CDR3 is TGTGCCAGCAGCGTTAGCGGGAGTGTGAATGAGCAGTTCTTC.

The chain links TRBV12-5 to TRBJ1-1, with D unresolved. This CDR3 comprises 14 residues. Trimming shortened V by 2 bases and J by 4 bases, and 11 bases separated the two germline ends. Germline assignment: CDR1 LGHNT and CDR2 FRNRAP. CDR3 region: CASGLHPFSTEAFF. CDR3 sequence (DNA): TGTGCTAGTGGTTTGCATCCTTTCAGCACTGAAGCTTTCTTT.

This clone appeared a few times. The rearrangement links TRBV30 to TRBJ1-2; 9 nucleotides match TRBD1. The CDR3 covers 14 residues. The germline V gene encodes CDR1 GTSNPN and CDR2 SVGIG (reference sequence). The junction had 10 bases not matched to a gene; V was cut back by 3 bases and J by 8 bases. Here the CDR3 reads CAWSPRLTGGGYTF. The CDR3, as DNA: TGTGCCTGGAGCCCAAGGTTGACAGGGGGGGGCTACACCTTC.

The chain uses TRBV6-2 or TRBV6-3 and TRBJ1-5; 9 positions match TRBD1. The CDR3 covers 15 residues. The J segment lost 1 base and the V segment lost 6 bases, leaving 4 bases of the junction unmatched. Per germline, CDR1 MNHEY and CDR2 SVGEGT. CDR3: CASSEQGASNQPQHF. The DNA for the CDR3 is TGTGCCAGCAGCGAACAGGGGGCAAGCAATCAGCCCCAGCATTTT.

This clone was counted a single time. The genes are TRBV19 and TRBJ2-1; TRBD2 aligns across 13 bases. Germline CDR1 LNHDA, CDR2 SQIVND (reference sequence). CDR3 length: 16 amino acids. V lost 0 bases to trimming and J lost 8 bases; unmatched junction nucleotides: 4. The CDR3 DNA is TGTGCCAGTAGTATAGATCGGACTAGCGGGAGATATGAGCAGTTCTTC. As protein: CASSIDRTSGRYEQFF. Supplemented by reference TRBV19 and TRBJ2-1, the full variable domain reads DGGITQSPKYLFRKEGQNVTLSCEQNLNHDAMYWYRQDPGQGLRLIYYSQIVNDFQKGDIAEGYSVSREKKESFPLTVTSAQKNPTAFYLCASSIDRTSGRYEQFFGPGTRLTVL.